This T cell receptor (beta chain) was identified during a study of blood T cells in healthy people across ages. This CDR3 is 17 amino acids long. Germline V CDR1 and CDR2: MNHEY, SMNVEV (reference sequence). V shed 3 bases and J 10 bases; nucleotides not matched to a gene: 14. With a J-beta primer mix and a sample-barcoded 5' primer, a second PCR ran about 6 to 11 cycles. TCRdb reprocessed the 5' RACE reads with MiXCR, giving one entry per CDR3 protein. Of approximately 730,000 distinct CDR3 sequences in the sample, about 53% are singletons; the top ten hold about two fifths. This receptor was taken from an elderly man in good health. The chain couples TRBV27 to TRBJ2-1, with 11 positions matching TRBD2. Specimen: blood. DNA for the CDR3: TGTGCCAGCAGTTTCAACCTAGCGGGAGGCAGGCCTTGGGAGCAGTTCTTC. Translating gives CASSFNLAGGRPWEQFF.